This T cell receptor (beta chain) derives from a study of CD8 T cells in Susac syndrome. TCR beta sequences were obtained from blood CD8+ and CD4+ T cells. It was negative isolation that provided the CD8+ and CD4+ T cells, whereas TEMRA cells were enriched by FACS. An input of roughly 0.5 to 1 ug of RNA was subjected to reverse transcription using random hexamers. MiXCR was run by TCRdb on the immunoSEQ multiplex PCR reads, yielding one entry per CDR3 protein. The table lists more than 200,000 distinct CDR3 sequences, 80% to 95% of them singletons. The ends were cut back, 5 bases at V and 5 bases at J, with 13 bases in the middle. CDR1 and CDR2 from the germline V gene are KGHSH and LQKENI. The CDR3 is 14 residues long.

V usage is TRBV18 and J usage is TRBJ1-5; D is unclear. This TCR came from a human donor with multiple sclerosis. Sample: CD4+ T cells from PBMCs. CDR3 sequence: CASSSNLNHQPQHF. Here the CDR3 DNA reads TGTGCCAGCTCATCCAACCTGAATCATCAGCCCCAGCATTTT.